The 25 T cell receptor beta chains reported below all come from one sample, sequenced in a study of T cells after posttransplantation cyclophosphamide. The protocol was immunoSEQ multiplex PCR, while the TCRdb copy is restricted to in-frame clones and leaves out a portion. The sample includes approximately 25,000 clones, none of them occurring once. The sample consisted of PBMCs. These receptor sequences come from a woman between 50 and 59 years old in good health, CMV-negative, and a related stem cell transplant donor.

This clone was detected ten times or more. The V and J genes are TRBV6-4 and TRBJ2-1, with 7 bases identical to TRBD2. V lost 8 bases to trimming and J lost 1 base; unmatched junction nucleotides: 8. Per germline, CDR1 MRHNA and CDR2 SNTAGT. The CDR3 consists of 15 residues. The CDR3 spells CASSRLADSYNEQFF. In nucleotides, the CDR3 is TGTGCCAGCTCAAGGCTAGCGGATTCCTACAATGAGCAGTTCTTC.

The sample holds many counts of this clone. The chain uses TRBV6-5 and TRBJ2-7; D gene unclear. V shed 7 bases and J shed 6 bases, with 22 bases lying between them. The CDR3 covers 15 residues. Germline V gene data show CDR1 as MNHEY and CDR2 as SVGAGI. CDR3 DNA: TGTGCCAGCAACGACGTAACGAGGCCGCATTCCGAGCAGTACTTC. It specifies CASNDVTRPHSEQYF.

This clone was detected ten times or more. The chain recombines TRBV28 with TRBJ2-3; the match to TRBD2 covers 12 bases. CDR3 length equals 16 residues. J lost 5 bases, V lost 5 bases, and 8 bases had no gene match. Germline CDR1 MDHEN, CDR2 SYDVKM. CDR3 sequence (DNA): TGTGCCAGCAGTCTTAGACTAGCGGGAGAGGTAGATACGCAGTATTTT. Its protein is CASSLRLAGEVDTQYF. Complete variable domain (other parts from reference TRBV28 and TRBJ2-3): DVKVTQSSRYLVKRTGEKVFLECVQDMDHENMFWYRQDPGLGLRLIYFSYDVKMKEKGDIPEGYSVSREKKERFSLILESASTNQTSMYLCASSLRLAGEVDTQYFGPGTRLTVL.

In this sample, this clone turned up many times. The chain joins TRBV30 to TRBJ1-3; D possibly corresponds to TRBD1 (5 bases). Trimming removed 4 bases from V and 0 bases from J, with 10 bases in between. Germline V lookup: CDR1 GTSNPN, CDR2 SVGIG (reference sequence). The CDR3 sequence is 14 residues long. CDR3: CAWTPGSSGNTIYF. CDR3 nucleotides: TGTGCCTGGACCCCAGGGTCCTCTGGAAACACCATATATTTT. The full variable domain, its missing parts supplied by reference TRBV30 and TRBJ1-3, is SQTIHQWPATLVQPVGSPLSLECTVEGTSNPNLYWYRQAAGRGLQLLFYSVGIGQISSEVPQNLSASRPQDRQFILSSKKLLLSDSGFYLCAWTPGSSGNTIYFGEGSWLTVV.

This clone appeared many times. The chain recombines TRBV9 with TRBJ2-2; 7 bases fit TRBD1. Unmatched junction bases numbered 14, after V lost 0 bases and J lost 0 bases. This CDR3 comprises 20 residues. Germline assignment: CDR1 SGDLS and CDR2 YYNGEE. The CDR3 DNA reads as TGTGCCAGCAGCGTAGGAGGGGAAGTGACAGGGACCTCGAACACCGGGGAGCTGTTTTTT. Its protein product is CASSVGGEVTGTSNTGELFF.

This clone was picked up many times. The J gene is TRBJ1-3, the V gene TRBV7-6, with TRBD1 identical over 8 bases. Germline V gene sequence: CDR1 SGHVS, CDR2 FNYEAQ. CDR3 length: 18 residues. V was pared by 1 base and J by 0 bases, with 8 bases of the junction left unmatched. The CDR3 loop reads CASSLGVAGGYSGNTIYF. CDR3 DNA sequence: TGTGCCAGCAGCTTAGGAGTGGCAGGGGGCTACTCTGGAAACACCATATATTTT.

This clone was counted ten times or more. The chain links TRBV6-5 to TRBJ1-1, with D tentatively TRBD1 (5 bases). CDR3 length: 13 residues. V shed 10 bases and J shed 1 base, with 13 bases lying between them. CDR1 is MNHEY, CDR2 SVGAGI, per germline. The CDR3 nucleotides are TGTGCCATCGCTCGGGACTGGAACACTGAAGCTTTCTTT. Residues: CAIARDWNTEAFF.

Many counts were recorded for this clone. The chain links TRBV6-1 to TRBJ2-3; D is perhaps TRBD1 (5 bases). CDR1 and CDR2 from the germline V gene are MNHNS and SASEGT. Trimming removed 4 bases at V and 2 bases at J, with 10 bases between. This CDR3 is 14 amino acids long. CDR3: CASSGVGLTDTQYF. The CDR3 DNA sequence: TGTGCCAGCAGTGGAGTGGGGCTCACAGATACGCAGTATTTT.

This clone was counted at least ten times. This chain joins TRBV5-4 and TRBJ2-4; TRBD1 agrees at 8 bases. The CDR3 has 18 amino acids. In germline, CDR1 is SGHNT, CDR2 YYREEE (reference sequence). J was trimmed by 1 base and V by 4 bases; bases with no gene match: 13. CDR3 loop: CASSTRTGRGGAKNIQYF. The CDR3 bases are TGTGCCAGCAGCACCCGGACAGGGAGAGGTGGGGCCAAAAACATTCAGTACTTC.

This clone was recorded at least ten times. This CDR3 reads CARMGRDTGELFF. The CDR3 bases are TGTGCCAGAATGGGTCGGGACACCGGGGAGCTGTTTTTT. V and J are TRBV5-3 and TRBJ2-2; no definite D call. TRBV5-3 is an open reading frame, and its role is uncertain. The CDR3 length is 13 residues. V was pared by 6 bases and J by 3 bases, with 9 bases between.

This clone was counted at least ten times. The rearrangement joins TRBV6-1 to TRBJ2-7; maybe TRBD1 (6 bases). Germline V gene sequence: CDR1 MNHNS, CDR2 SASEGT. V shed 3 bases and J shed 5 bases, with 17 bases lying between them. CDR3 size: 15 residues. CDR3 sequence (DNA): TGTGCCAGCAGTGAGGGGGACACGCTAAAGGACGAGCAGTACTTC. It translates to CASSEGDTLKDEQYF.

This clone was detected many times. The rearrangement uses TRBV7-9 and TRBJ2-6; TRBD2 is a possible D gene (5 bases). The CDR3 loop spans 16 amino acids. Per the germline V gene, CDR1 is SEHNR and CDR2 is FQNEAQ (reference sequence). The ends were cut back, 6 bases at V and 1 base at J, with 13 bases in the middle. DNA of the CDR3: TGTGCCAGCAGTTCGGACTGGCTATCTGGGGCCAACGTCCTGACTTTC. Its translation is CASSSDWLSGANVLTF.

At least ten counts were recorded for this clone. The chain employs TRBV6-5 and TRBJ1-6; TRBD1 agrees at 9 bases. CDR1 and CDR2 from the germline V gene are MNHEY and SVGAGI. J was trimmed by 7 bases and V by 6 bases; bases with no gene match: 4. This CDR3 comprises 14 residues. This chain's CDR3 is CASRPDRGNSPLHF. The CDR3 DNA follows: TGTGCCAGCAGGCCCGACAGGGGGAATTCACCCCTCCACTTT.

In this sample, this clone turned up many times. The CDR3 spells CASSFGGTGGAKGYTF. CDR3 nucleotides: TGTGCCAGCAGTTTTGGGGGGACAGGGGGCGCAAAGGGCTACACCTTC. J is TRBJ1-2 and V is TRBV7-9; 12 positions agree with TRBD1. Germline V gene data show CDR1 as SEHNR and CDR2 as FQNEAQ (reference sequence). V shed 6 bases and J 8 bases; nucleotides not matched to a gene: 13. There are 16 residues in the CDR3.

This clone came up many times. Here the CDR3 DNA reads TGTGCCAGCAGTCCGGAGGGGGAGACCCAGTACTTC. Translated: CASSPEGETQYF. The chain has TRBV5-5 and TRBJ2-5, with D tentatively TRBD2 (6 bases). Per the germline V gene, CDR1 is SGHKS and CDR2 is YYEKEE (reference sequence). The V and J ends lost 5 bases and 5 bases respectively, with 10 bases between them. This CDR3 contains 12 residues.

This clone was seen many times. V usage is TRBV27 and J usage is TRBJ2-4, with 8 bases lining up with TRBD2. This CDR3 has 16 amino acids. Germline V gene sequence: CDR1 MNHEY, CDR2 SMNVEV (reference sequence). The V gene end was trimmed by 0 bases and the J gene end by 6 bases; junction bases not matched to a gene: 7. This CDR3 reads CASSLSSAGVGNIQYF. The CDR3 region has the DNA TGTGCCAGCAGTTTATCCTCAGCGGGAGTGGGAAACATTCAGTACTTC.

This clone was seen ten or more times. The gene calls are TRBV30 and TRBJ1-2; no firm D call. The germline V gene has CDR1 GTSNPN and CDR2 SVGIG (reference sequence). The length of the CDR3 is 15 residues. V lost 2 bases, J lost 5 bases, and 18 bases lay in between. The CDR3 DNA sequence: TGTGCCTGGAGTACGGGGAAAGGGCCTCTTTATGGCTACACCTTC. This encodes CAWSTGKGPLYGYTF.

This clone was observed many times. V gene TRBV12-1 combines with J gene TRBJ2-1; TRBD2, the D gene given by the table, was not confirmed from the DNA. TRBV12-1 is a known pseudogene. The CDR3 consists of 17 residues. The CDR3 region has the DNA TGTGCCAGCAGCTTTGCTCGGGTGAGGCCTACCTACAATGAGCAGTTCTTC. It encodes CASSFARVRPTYNEQFF.

This clone was detected many times. The chain recombines TRBV7-3 with TRBJ2-2, with TRBD2 matching over 8 bases. CDR1 SGHTA and CDR2 FQGTGA come from the germline V gene. CDR3 length: 14 amino acids. The junction had 2 bases not matched to a gene; V was cut back by 5 bases and J by 3 bases. CDR3 residues: CASSRLAHTGELFF. The CDR3 DNA follows: TGTGCCAGCAGCCGACTAGCGCACACCGGGGAGCTGTTTTTT.

This clone was detected ten times or more. The J gene is TRBJ2-1, the V gene TRBV7-3; perhaps TRBD2 as D (7 bases). V dropped 8 bases and J dropped 4 bases, with 18 bases sitting between them. Germline lookup yields CDR1 SGHTA and CDR2 FQGTGA. The CDR3 has 15 residues. The CDR3 DNA reads as TGTGCCAGCGCGCAGGGCGGGGGCCCATACAATGAGCAGTTCTTC. It is translated as CASAQGGGPYNEQFF.

This clone was found many times. The chain joins TRBV10-2 to TRBJ2-5; 13 positions match TRBD2. V lost 5 bases, J lost 2 bases, and 5 bases stayed unmatched. This CDR3 comprises 16 residues. In germline, CDR1 is WSHSY, CDR2 SAAADI. Here the CDR3 reads CASSTGLAGVQETQYF. CDR3 bases: TGCGCCAGCAGTACAGGACTAGCGGGGGTACAAGAGACCCAGTACTTC.

In its sample, this clone was seen many times. V and J are TRBV29-1 and TRBJ2-7, with 7 bases matching TRBD1. Losses at the gene ends were 2 bases for V and 6 bases for J; bases not matched to a gene: 7. CDR1 and CDR2 from the germline V gene are SQVTM and ANQGSEA. CDR3 size: 13 residues. The DNA for the CDR3 is TGCAGCGTTGAAATGGCAGGGGGAGTCGAGCAGTACTTC. This translates into CSVEMAGGVEQYF.

This clone came up many times. V and J are TRBV28 and TRBJ1-1; 7 bases agree with TRBD1. The ends lost 5 bases at V and 8 bases at J; junction bases unmatched: 8. The CDR3 is made up of 13 amino acids. The V gene's germline CDR1 is MDHEN and CDR2 SYDVKM. Written as DNA, the CDR3 is TGTGCCAGCAGTGGACGACAGGGCCGGGAAGCTTTCTTT. This sequence encodes CASSGRQGREAFF.

This clone was counted many times. The rearrangement links TRBV19 to TRBJ1-5; 7 bases agree with TRBD1. The CDR3 totals 15 residues. J was trimmed by 0 bases and V by 5 bases; bases with no gene match: 4. The germline V gene has CDR1 LNHDA and CDR2 SQIVND (reference sequence). Here the CDR3 reads CASSARGTSNQPQHF. The CDR3 nucleotides are TGTGCCAGTAGTGCCAGGGGGACTAGCAATCAGCCCCAGCATTTT. Looking up the rest from reference TRBV19 and TRBJ1-5 gives the full variable domain: DGGITQSPKYLFRKEGQNVTLSCEQNLNHDAMYWYRQDPGQGLRLIYYSQIVNDFQKGDIAEGYSVSREKKESFPLTVTSAQKNPTAFYLCASSARGTSNQPQHFGDGTRLSIL.

This clone has ten or more counts. The V gene is TRBV5-4, the J gene TRBJ2-7; 9 bases are a match to TRBD2. The germline V gene has CDR1 SGHNT and CDR2 YYREEE (reference sequence). Trimming removed 5 bases from V and 1 base from J; junction bases left unmatched: 7. The length of the CDR3 is 15 residues. CDR3 DNA sequence: TGTGCCAGCAGACAGGAAGCGGGAGGTTCCTACGAGCAGTACTTC. It codes for CASRQEAGGSYEQYF.